The following is a T cell receptor beta chain sequence with its context. The antigen is unknown. The CDR3 length is 14 residues. Germline CDR1 is SGHRS and CDR2 is YFSETQ. V was clipped by 0 bases and J by 12 bases, with 13 bases between them. This sample stems from a study of Ad26.COV2.S vaccination and SARS-CoV-2 variants. General observations from the study: Reportedly, after vaccination the spike-specific CD8+ and CD4+ T cell responses displayed substantial breadth. Recipients given vaccine exceeded placebo recipients in spike-specific TCR breadth. Measurement of non-spike TCR breadth gave similar results in vaccine and placebo recipients. Total T cell responses may have been underestimated by the TCR breadth and depth analyses.

Profiled with immunoSEQ multiplex PCR; TCRdb holds only in-frame clones, not every one. The repertoire holds fewer than 800,000 clones, with around 90% as singletons. Regarding treatment: about 20 received Ad26.COV2.S at low or high dose, single or two shots; 5 received placebo; per-sample allocation not given. Sampling happened 63 days after the first vaccine or placebo injection. The receptor's source is a person aged 18-60 years who received the Ad26.COV2.S COVID-19 vaccine or a placebo. Sample: peripheral blood, taken in a trial of Ad26.COV2.S vaccine versus placebo. The rearrangement uses TRBV5-1 and TRBJ2-6; maybe TRBD1 (5 bases). The CDR3 region is CASSLGQQSSVLTF. The CDR3 bases are TGCGCCAGCAGCTTGGGACAGCAGTCGTCCGTCCTGACTTTC.